The 22 T cell receptor beta chains reported below all come from one sample, sequenced in a study of regulatory T cells in long-lasting Graves disease. Time point indicated: persistent/refractory GD, antithyroid drugs over 5 years with positive TRAb. The TCR library was prepared using RNA isolated from PBMCs. According to the study, TCR beta libraries were built with iRepertoire HTBI primers and CDR3-region Arm-PCR. TCRdb re-called the multiplex PCR reads through MiXCR, storing one row per CDR3 protein. The data show approximately 290,000 distinct CDR3 sequences, around a fifth seen once. The sample here was peripheral blood mononuclear cells (PBMCs), taken when the disease was refractory, from a patient treated with antithyroid drugs. The receptors were gathered from a female donor with Graves disease.

This clonotype was observed many times. The gene calls are TRBV29-1 and TRBJ2-5; the match to TRBD2 covers 10 bases. The CDR3 runs to 14 residues. V was pared by 6 bases and J by 1 base, with 5 bases of the junction left unmatched. In germline, CDR1 is SQVTM, CDR2 ANQGSEA. The CDR3 DNA reads TGCAGCGTCGACACTAGCGGGACCCAAGAGACCCAGTACTTC. Translated: CSVDTSGTQETQYF.

The rearrangement joins TRBV19 to TRBJ2-7; possibly TRBD1 for D (5 bases). The CDR3 loop spans 15 amino acids. Germline CDR1 LNHDA, CDR2 SQIVND (reference sequence). Trimming left V 1 base short and J 2 bases short, with 12 bases between. This CDR3 reads CASSIAPDSPYEQYF. CDR3 bases: TGTGCCAGTAGTATAGCTCCCGACAGCCCCTACGAGCAGTACTTC.

Regarding this clonotype: Lacking the conserved final phenylalanine or tryptophan, this CDR3 likely reflects a read error. V gene TRBV5-1 combines with J gene TRBJ1-4; no firm D call. Trimming pared 7 bases from V and 2 bases from J, leaving 9 bases between. The CDR3 runs to 13 residues. The V gene's germline CDR1 is SGHRS and CDR2 YFSETQ. The CDR3 DNA reads TGCGCCAGCCTCCCGGTTACTAATGAAAAACTGTTTCTT. Its protein product is CASLPVTNEKLFL.

This clonotype was observed a handful of times. The J gene is TRBJ2-1, the V gene TRBV28; 7 nucleotides align to TRBD1. This CDR3 region has 12 residues. Germline lookup yields CDR1 MDHEN and CDR2 SYDVKM. With V trimmed by 6 bases and J by 7 bases, 3 bases remained unmatched. For the CDR3, the DNA is TGTGCCAGCAGGCTACAGGGGAATGAGCAGTTCTTC. Its translation: CASRLQGNEQFF.

This clonotype was seen ten or more times. The chain is built from TRBV6-2 or TRBV6-3 and TRBJ2-7; TRBD1 agrees at 10 bases. This CDR3 has 16 amino acids. Per germline, CDR1 MNHEY and CDR2 SVGEGT. The V segment lost 2 bases and the J segment 2 bases; nucleotides outside the gene matches: 6. The CDR3 loop is CASSYGGTGVPYEQYF. The CDR3 nucleotides read TGTGCCAGCAGTTACGGTGGGACAGGGGTTCCCTACGAGCAGTACTTC.

The chain is built from TRBV9 and TRBJ2-7, with a tentative D call TRBD1 (6 bases). The CDR3 loop spans 15 amino acids. Germline V lookup: CDR1 SGDLS, CDR2 YYNGEE. V was clipped by 3 bases and J by 1 base, with 14 bases between them. CDR3 sequence reads: CASSGLDSPSYEQYF. Here the CDR3 DNA reads TGTGCCAGCAGCGGACTGGACAGCCCTTCCTACGAGCAGTACTTC. The full variable domain, in which reference TRBV9 and TRBJ2-7 provide the parts outside the CDR3, is DSGVTQTPKHLITATGQRVTLRCSPRSGDLSVYWYQQSLDQGLQFLIQYYNGEERAKGNILERFSAQQFPDLHSELNLSSLELGDSALYFCASSGLDSPSYEQYFGPGTRLTVT.

This clonotype occurred once. In DNA, the CDR3 is TGTGCCAGCAGCTTAAACCGCCCCGGTTCAGGTGGCCCCGGGGAGCTGTTTTTT. Protein product: CASSLNRPGSGGPGELFF. J is TRBJ2-2 and V is TRBV7-6; D call uncertain. CDR3 size: 18 residues. The germline V gene has CDR1 SGHVS and CDR2 FNYEAQ. The V and J ends lost 2 bases and 6 bases respectively, with 22 bases between them.

This clonotype was seen ten or more times. This chain uses TRBV6-1 with TRBJ1-2; 7 nucleotides match TRBD1. The CDR3 is 14 amino acids. Germline CDR1 reads MNHNS; CDR2 reads SASEGT. V shed 6 bases, J shed 5 bases, and the junction held 9 bases outside the gene matches. The CDR3 region has the DNA TGTGCCAGCAGAGGATTGGGACAGCTTTATGGCTACACCTTC. Amino acids: CASRGLGQLYGYTF.

As DNA, the CDR3 is TGTGCCTGGAGTAGGGGACTAGGAGGAGAGGAGCAGTTCTTC. Encoded protein: CAWSRGLGGEEQFF. This chain links TRBV30 with TRBJ2-1; 8 nucleotides agree with TRBD2. With 2 bases clipped from V and 10 bases from J, the junction kept 10 bases outside the gene matches. Germline V lookup: CDR1 GTSNPN, CDR2 SVGIG (reference sequence). This CDR3 has 14 amino acids.

The chain employs TRBV2 and TRBJ1-5; D not certain. Trimming stripped 4 bases from V and 4 bases from J, with 8 bases between. Germline loops: CDR1 SNHLY, CDR2 FYNNEI. The CDR3 consists of 13 residues. In DNA, the CDR3 is TGTGCCAGCAGTGTGGACGGTAATCAGCCCCAGCATTTT. It codes for CASSVDGNQPQHF.

A remark on this clonotype: Since a much larger clone is just one base distant, this may be a read error. The chain carries TRBV12-3 or TRBV12-4 and TRBJ2-7; no reliable D call. Between the trimmed V and J ends, which lost 1 base and 4 bases, there was a span of 8 bases. The CDR3 has 13 residues. This CDR3 is CASSLGIDYEQYF. CDR3 nucleotide sequence: TGTGCCAGCAGTTTAGGCATAGATTACGAGCAGTACTTC.

There are a few counts of this clonotype. This chain uses TRBV5-1 with TRBJ2-1; 7 nucleotides match TRBD2. The ends lost 1 base at V and 7 bases at J; junction bases unmatched: 14. Germline loops: CDR1 SGHRS, CDR2 YFSETQ. This CDR3 has 17 amino acids. CDR3 amino acids: CASSLIVGAGVENEQFF. DNA of the CDR3: TGCGCCAGCAGCTTGATTGTCGGGGCGGGAGTGGAAAATGAGCAGTTCTTC.

The table lists this clonotype with many counts. Mismatch with germline at one junction end may stem from a read error. This chain connects TRBV20-1 to TRBJ2-7, with D possibly being TRBD2 (5 bases). This CDR3 has 13 amino acids. In germline, CDR1 is DFQATT, CDR2 SNEGSKA (reference sequence). This CDR3 is CSAREGKSYEQYF. As DNA, the CDR3 is TGCAGTGCTCGAGAGGGCAAGTCTTACGAGCAGTACTTC.

In its sample, this clonotype was seen many times. The rearrangement links TRBV29-1 to TRBJ1-1; D is unclear. This CDR3 region has 11 residues. With 6 bases removed from V and 1 base from J, the gap between germline ends came to 6 bases. Germline V gives CDR1 SQVTM, CDR2 ANQGSEA. The CDR3 DNA is TGCAGCGTGGGCGAGAACACTGAAGCTTTCTTT. Its translation: CSVGENTEAFF.

For this clonotype: A read error is the likely source, as a far larger clone sits one nucleotide away. The final CDR3 position lacks the conserved phenylalanine or tryptophan, pointing to a likely read error. The rearrangement uses TRBV9 and TRBJ2-5, with D possibly matching TRBD2 (6 bases). The CDR3 loop spans 13 amino acids. The germline V gene encodes CDR1 SGDLS and CDR2 YYNGEE. V was clipped by 4 bases and J by 5 bases, with 12 bases between them. The CDR3 region has the DNA TGTGCCAGCAGCTTAGCTGGAGGGGAGACCCAGTACCTC. It is translated as CASSLAGGETQYL.

To note about this clonotype: This may arise from a read error, as a much more abundant clone is one base away. The chain uses TRBV28 and TRBJ2-5; 7 bases match TRBD1. Looked up from germline, CDR1 is MDHEN and CDR2 is SYDVKM. The CDR3 is made up of 15 amino acids. The CDR3 sequence is CASSLYRGAGETQCF. In DNA, the CDR3 is TGTGCCAGCAGTTTGTACAGGGGCGCTGGGGAGACCCAGTGCTTC. Full variable domain (remainder filled in from reference TRBV28 and TRBJ2-5): DVKVTQSSRYLVKRTGEKVFLECVQDMDHENMFWYRQDPGLGLRLIYFSYDVKMKEKGDIPEGYSVSREKKERFSLILESASTNQTSMYLCASSLYRGAGETQCFGPGTRLLVL.

Turning to this clonotype: A clone one base away is much larger, so this may be a read error. The genes are TRBV11-2 and TRBJ1-5, with D maybe TRBD1 (6 bases). CDR1 SGHAT and CDR2 FQNNGV come from the germline V gene. The CDR3 is made up of 13 amino acids. V was trimmed by 5 bases and J by 9 bases, leaving 14 bases between them. CDR3 DNA: TGTGCCAGCAGCCCGGACAGCACTCGGCCCCAGCATTTT. This translates into CASSPDSTRPQHF.

A note on this clonotype: This may stem from a read error, because a much larger clone lies one nucleotide away. V is TRBV27 and J is TRBJ1-4; 9 bases line up with TRBD1. The germline V gene encodes CDR1 MNHEY and CDR2 SMNVEV (reference sequence). This CDR3 has 14 residues. The CDR3 bases are TGTGCCAGCAGTGCAAACAGGGGGCAAGAAAAACTGGTTTTT. It encodes CASSANRGQEKLVF.

In this sample, this clonotype turned up many times. V usage is TRBV2 and J usage is TRBJ2-7; no definite D call. The length of the CDR3 is 15 residues. CDR1 SNHLY and CDR2 FYNNEI come from the germline V gene. The germline V and J ends were trimmed by 2 bases and 1 base, with 12 bases remaining between them. The CDR3 DNA sequence: TGTGCCAGCAGTGAAAATGCGTTTCAATCCTACGAGCAGTACTTC. Its translation: CASSENAFQSYEQYF.

This clonotype has ten or more counts. The V gene is TRBV18, the J gene TRBJ2-2; D is uncertain. The germline CDR1 and CDR2 sequences are KGHSH and LQKENI. V gave up 6 bases and J gave up 3 bases, with 5 bases separating them. The CDR3 length is 12 residues. The CDR3 loop is CASSPDTGELFF. The CDR3, as DNA: TGTGCCAGCTCTCCGGACACCGGGGAGCTGTTTTTT.

Note on this clonotype: This sequence may be a read error, since a much larger clone differs from it by one base. This chain uses TRBV6-1 with TRBJ1-2; TRBD1 aligns across 7 bases. CDR3 length: 13 amino acids. Germline CDR1 and CDR2: MNHNS and SASEGT. V shed 6 bases, J shed 6 bases, and the junction held 7 bases outside the gene matches. DNA of the CDR3: TGTGCCAGCAGATACAGGGGCCTGCATGGCTACACCTTC. This codes for CASRYRGLHGYTF.

V usage is TRBV19 and J usage is TRBJ2-2; D not resolved. Germline CDR1 is LNHDA and CDR2 is SQIVND (reference sequence). CDR3 length: 15 amino acids. V was pared by 3 bases and J by 5 bases, with 13 bases between. Here the CDR3 reads CASSILSTGTGELFF. The CDR3 bases are TGTGCCAGTAGTATCTTGTCGACCGGGACCGGGGAGCTGTTTTTT.